These 14 T cell receptor beta chains came from one sample sequenced in a study of cytomegalovirus exposure and HLA in healthy donors. TCRdb keeps only in-frame clones here, not all; method: immunoSEQ multiplex PCR. Seen here are approximately 140,000 clones, 84% observed once, and the top ten hold approximately 1.5%. Material for sequencing was PBMCs. These receptors were collected from a woman in her thirties in good health and CMV-seronegative.

V gene TRBV29-1 combines with J gene TRBJ2-3, with 9 nucleotides matching TRBD2. Trimming at V came to 3 bases and at J to 1 base, leaving 5 bases not matched to a gene. Germline assignment: CDR1 SQVTM and CDR2 ANQGSEA. This CDR3 is 15 amino acids long. The CDR3 loop is CSVEGSGGRTDTQYF. CDR3 sequence (DNA): TGCAGCGTTGAGGGTAGCGGGGGCCGCACAGATACGCAGTATTTT.

This sequence joins TRBV4-3 and TRBJ1-2; possible D gene TRBD1, 6 bases. V shed 1 base and J shed 6 bases, with 12 bases lying between them. CDR1 is LGHNA, CDR2 YSLEER, per germline. The CDR3 extends over 14 amino acids. The CDR3 coding sequence is TGCGCCAGCAGCCAAGTATGGGAGGGGGATGGCTACACCTTC. Translation: CASSQVWEGDGYTF.

The chain has TRBV19 and TRBJ2-7, with TRBD2 matching 8 bases. V lost 1 base to trimming and J lost 2 bases; unmatched junction nucleotides: 4. This CDR3 is built from 15 residues. Germline V lookup: CDR1 LNHDA, CDR2 SQIVND (reference sequence). The CDR3 region has the DNA TGTGCCAGTAGTATAGGAACTAGCGGTACCTACGAGCAGTACTTC. It translates to CASSIGTSGTYEQYF.

The genes are TRBV7-2 and TRBJ2-1; the D gene is possibly TRBD1 (6 bases). V lost 2 bases to trimming and J lost 9 bases, with 17 bases between them. The CDR3 has 15 residues. Germline V gene lookup returns CDR1 SGHTA and CDR2 FQGNSA. For the CDR3, the DNA is TGTGCCAGCAGCTTAATACTAGGGGGACCGGCTGAGCAGTTCTTC. Residues: CASSLILGGPAEQFF.

This sequence joins TRBV2 and TRBJ1-5; TRBD1 matches at 8 bases. The CDR3 is 14 residues long. Germline trimming cut 6 bases from V and 5 bases from J; bases unmatched to any gene: 6. Germline V gene data show CDR1 as SNHLY and CDR2 as FYNNEI. In nucleotides, the CDR3 is TGTGCCAGCAGGGACAGGGTCCTTGATCAGCCCCAGCATTTT. It is translated as CASRDRVLDQPQHF.

This clone was seen a handful of times. The chain combines TRBV5-1 with TRBJ2-5, with D possibly matching TRBD2 (6 bases). V lost 4 bases to trimming and J lost 2 bases, with 9 bases between them. This CDR3 is 13 amino acids long. The V gene's germline CDR1 is SGHRS and CDR2 YFSETQ. The CDR3 bases are TGCGCCAGCAGCATGGGGACTCAAGAGACCCAGTACTTC. It codes for CASSMGTQETQYF.

The chain uses TRBV5-5 and TRBJ2-6; TRBD2 might be the D (5 bases). V lost 6 bases and J 2 bases, leaving 15 bases between the germline ends. The CDR3 spans 16 residues. Germline V gene sequence: CDR1 SGHKS, CDR2 YYEKEE (reference sequence). The CDR3 reads CASTHLDGAGANVLTF. CDR3 DNA sequence: TGTGCCAGCACACATTTAGACGGGGCTGGGGCCAACGTCCTGACTTTC. The full variable domain, in which reference TRBV5-5 and TRBJ2-6 provide the parts outside the CDR3, is DAGVTQSPTHLIKTRGQQVTLRCSPISGHKSVSWYQQVLGQGPQFIFQYYEKEERGRGNFPDRFSARQFPNYSSELNVNALLLGDSALYLCASTHLDGAGANVLTFGAGSRLTVL.

V usage is TRBV28 and J usage is TRBJ2-1; 7 bases are shared with TRBD2. The CDR3 totals 13 residues. Unmatched junction bases numbered 7, after V lost 5 bases and J lost 9 bases. CDR1 and CDR2 from the germline V gene are MDHEN and SYDVKM. CDR3 loop: CASSLGGESEQFF. In nucleotides, the CDR3 is TGTGCCAGCAGTCTGGGAGGGGAGAGTGAGCAGTTCTTC.

V and J are TRBV28 and TRBJ2-7; the D gene is possibly TRBD2 (5 bases). This CDR3 has 14 amino acids. CDR1 and CDR2 from the germline V gene are MDHEN and SYDVKM. V was clipped by 6 bases and J by 0 bases, with 12 bases between them. CDR3 DNA sequence: TGTGCCAGCAGCCCCGGGGTCCACTCCTACGAGCAGTACTTC. This encodes CASSPGVHSYEQYF.

The chain links TRBV7-3 to TRBJ2-7; weak D call: TRBD2 (5 bases). The CDR3 is 15 amino acids. V lost 3 bases and J 2 bases, leaving 14 bases between the germline ends. Germline assignment: CDR1 SGHTA and CDR2 FQGTGA. CDR3 DNA sequence: TGTGCCAGCAGCTTTGACCGGGGATCAACCTACGAGCAGTACTTC. Protein sequence: CASSFDRGSTYEQYF.

The chain couples TRBV19 to TRBJ2-7; weak D call: TRBD2 (5 bases). The CDR3 runs 13 residues. From germline, CDR1 is LNHDA and CDR2 SQIVND (reference sequence). The V gene lost 7 bases and the J gene lost 2 bases, with 12 bases spanning the gap. CDR3 in DNA: TGTGCCAGTAAGAGCGGCGGAGCCTACGAGCAGTACTTC. Protein product: CASKSGGAYEQYF.

J is TRBJ2-3 and V is TRBV9, with TRBD1 as a possible D gene (5 bases). With 3 bases removed from V and 4 bases from J, the gap between germline ends came to 9 bases. Germline-derived CDR1 and CDR2 are SGDLS and YYNGEE. The CDR3 sequence is 13 residues long. The chain's CDR3 is CASSEGFADTQYF. Here the CDR3 DNA reads TGTGCCAGCAGCGAGGGGTTCGCAGATACGCAGTATTTT.

V is TRBV19 and J is TRBJ2-3, with 8 bases lining up with TRBD2. The CDR3 has 17 residues. CDR1 LNHDA and CDR2 SQIVND come from the germline V gene (reference sequence). J was trimmed by 0 bases and V by 7 bases; bases with no gene match: 12. CDR3 amino acids: CASTPRGGGTSTDTQYF. The CDR3 coding sequence is TGTGCCAGTACCCCGAGGGGCGGGGGGACTAGCACAGATACGCAGTATTTT.

This clone was found once. The chain uses TRBV5-1 and TRBJ1-2, with TRBD1 matching 9 bases. The V and J ends lost 1 base and 4 bases, in that order; junction bases with no gene match: 14. Germline CDR1 reads SGHRS; CDR2 reads YFSETQ. CDR3 length equals 18 residues. CDR3 sequence: CASSLLAGTGSGSYGYTF. CDR3 sequence (DNA): TGCGCCAGCAGCTTGTTAGCCGGGACAGGGAGTGGGAGCTATGGCTACACCTTC. Supplemented by reference TRBV5-1 and TRBJ1-2, the full variable domain reads KAGVTQTPRYLIKTRGQQVTLSCSPISGHRSVSWYQQTPGQGLQFLFEYFSETQRNKGNFPGRFSGRQFSNSRSEMNVSTLELGDSALYLCASSLLAGTGSGSYGYTFGSGTRLTVV.